This TCR beta chain was profiled in a study of response to subunit inactivated influenza vaccine. In its sample, this clonotype was seen a few times. Its antigen is still unknown. TCRdb reprocessed the RT-PCR reads via MiXCR and lists one record per CDR3 protein. Among about 650,000 distinct CDR3 sequences listed, approximately 15% were seen once. Whole-study results and caveats: A suggestion made by the authors is that each seasonal influenza vaccination recruits few new T cells.

With V trimmed by 1 base and J by 0 bases, 2 bases remained unmatched. This CDR3 region has 15 residues. Germline CDR1 reads SGHNT; CDR2 reads YYREEE (reference sequence). The clonotype originates from a man aged 45-65 years who received an inactivated influenza vaccine. This specimen consisted of PBMCs from blood, obtained around 14 days before vaccination. This sequence joins TRBV5-4 and TRBJ2-3; 7 positions agree with TRBD1. Written as DNA, the CDR3 is TGTGCCAGCAGCTTGAAGGGGGCTAGCACAGATACGCAGTATTTT. Encoded protein: CASSLKGASTDTQYF.